One sample yielded the 15 T cell receptor beta chains listed below, sequenced in a study of blood T cell repertoires in COVID-19. Clones were read by immunoSEQ multiplex PCR, and TCRdb kept only the in-frame ones, dropping some. The sample shows tens of thousands of clones, 88% of them seen only once. Sequenced: peripheral blood. The receptors were gathered from a human donor in a cohort sampled during active COVID-19.

The chain uses TRBV18 and TRBJ2-7, with 10 bases identical to TRBD1. J was trimmed by 0 bases and V by 3 bases; bases with no gene match: 8. Per germline, CDR1 KGHSH and CDR2 LQKENI. The CDR3 loop spans 17 amino acids. The CDR3 loop is CASSPLGQGSTSYEQYF. The CDR3 DNA reads as TGTGCCAGCTCACCTTTGGGACAGGGGAGTACCTCCTACGAGCAGTACTTC.

This sequence joins TRBV19 and TRBJ1-3; no clear D gene. The length of the CDR3 is 13 residues. Germline CDR1 is LNHDA and CDR2 is SQIVND (reference sequence). V was trimmed by 7 bases and J by 0 bases, leaving 7 bases between them. This CDR3 reads CASNRGSGNTIYF. In DNA form, the CDR3 reads TGTGCCAGTAATCGGGGCTCTGGAAACACCATATATTTT.

This chain joins TRBV7-2 and TRBJ1-2; 8 bases align to TRBD1. CDR1 SGHTA and CDR2 FQGNSA come from the germline V gene. V was clipped by 1 base and J by 4 bases; unmatched bases: 5. This CDR3 comprises 15 residues. The CDR3, as DNA: TGTGCCAGCAGCTTAGGAAACAGGGGGGGCTATGGCTACACCTTC. Residues: CASSLGNRGGYGYTF.

J is TRBJ2-1 and V is TRBV24-1; 9 bases map to TRBD2. V was clipped by 3 bases and J by 7 bases; unmatched bases: 3. CDR3 length: 14 amino acids. CDR1 KGHDR and CDR2 SFDVKD come from the germline V gene. CDR3 protein: CATSDRLAENEQFF. CDR3 nucleotides: TGTGCCACCAGTGATCGACTAGCGGAGAATGAGCAGTTCTTC.

This CDR3 is CASSHSRDSALGTEAFF. The CDR3 DNA is TGCGCCAGCAGCCACAGCCGGGACTCGGCTCTGGGGACTGAAGCTTTCTTT. This rearrangement joins TRBV4-1 to TRBJ1-1, with a possible D match to TRBD1 (5 bases). The CDR3 extends over 17 amino acids. Looked up from germline, CDR1 is MGHRA and CDR2 is YSYEKL. The germline V and J ends were trimmed by 3 bases and 5 bases, with 22 bases remaining between them.

The rearrangement uses TRBV12-3 or TRBV12-4 and TRBJ2-7; D may be TRBD2 (7 bases). Trimming left V 2 bases short and J 7 bases short, with 12 bases between. The CDR3 contains 13 residues. DNA of the CDR3: TGTGCCAGCAGTTTATTAGGGGGGGTTGAGCAGTACTTC. Residues: CASSLLGGVEQYF.

This sequence joins TRBV7-2 and TRBJ2-1, with 14 nucleotides matching TRBD2. Germline CDR1 and CDR2: SGHTA and FQGNSA. The CDR3 contains 15 residues. V was clipped by 4 bases and J by 5 bases; unmatched bases: 1. CDR3 sequence (DNA): TGTGCCAGCAGCTCGGGACTAGCGGGAGACAATGAGCAGTTCTTC. As protein: CASSSGLAGDNEQFF.

A few counts support this clone. The V and J genes are TRBV7-2 and TRBJ1-6; D not certain. Germline values: CDR1 SGHTA, CDR2 FQGNSA. V was pared by 0 bases and J by 9 bases, with 9 bases between. The CDR3 sequence is 14 residues long. CDR3 sequence reads: CASSLASYGSPLHF. CDR3 sequence (DNA): TGTGCCAGCAGCTTAGCCAGTTATGGTTCACCCCTCCACTTT.

The J gene is TRBJ1-5, the V gene TRBV6-2 or TRBV6-3; 8 positions match TRBD1. V was pared by 2 bases and J by 7 bases, with 10 bases of the junction left unmatched. CDR1 and CDR2 (germline): MNHEY, SVGEGT. The CDR3 spans 16 residues. The CDR3 coding sequence is TGTGCCAGCAGTTACGAAAGGACAGGGTCGAGGCAGCCCCAGCATTTT. Its translation: CASSYERTGSRQPQHF.

The CDR3 DNA sequence: TGTGCCAGTAATAGAATGCTCGGGGAGACCCAGTACTTC. It yields the protein CASNRMLGETQYF. This chain uses TRBV19 with TRBJ2-5, with D unclear. The CDR3 runs to 13 residues. CDR1 is LNHDA and CDR2 is SQIVND in the germline V gene (reference sequence). Trimming cost V 7 bases and J 5 bases, with 14 bases left between them.

The J gene is TRBJ2-7, the V gene TRBV6-2 or TRBV6-3, with TRBD2 as a possible D gene (6 bases). Between the trimmed V and J ends, which lost 4 bases and 0 bases, there was a span of 13 bases. The CDR3 runs 15 residues. The V gene's germline CDR1 is MNHEY and CDR2 SVGEGT. The CDR3 region is CASSSFRGYSYEQYF. Written as DNA, the CDR3 is TGTGCCAGCAGTTCCTTCCGGGGGTACTCCTACGAGCAGTACTTC.

The rearrangement uses TRBV2 and TRBJ2-7; TRBD2 matches 9 bases. Germline CDR1 and CDR2: SNHLY and FYNNEI. The CDR3 covers 12 residues. V shed 7 bases, J shed 10 bases, and the junction held 8 bases outside the gene matches. The CDR3 coding sequence is TGTGCCAGCAATAGTATAGCGGGGGTTCAGTACTTC. Amino acids: CASNSIAGVQYF.

The chain has TRBV2 and TRBJ1-5, with D unclear. CDR1 and CDR2 from the germline V gene are SNHLY and FYNNEI. Trimming removed 8 bases from V and 0 bases from J, with 11 bases in between. This CDR3 has 14 residues. CDR3 bases: TGTGCCAGCTCACTACCCTATAGCAATCAGCCCCAGCATTTT. Translating it yields CASSLPYSNQPQHF.

The chain is built from TRBV3-1 (or the pseudogene TRBV3-2) and TRBJ1-2; D is uncertain. The V gene's germline CDR1 is LGHDT and CDR2 YNNKEL (reference sequence). V lost 4 bases and J 4 bases, leaving 16 bases between the germline ends. The CDR3 has 15 amino acids. CDR3 DNA sequence: TGTGCCAGCAGCCTCCCCGGGAACGGAATCTATGGCTACACCTTC. Protein sequence: CASSLPGNGIYGYTF.

This chain uses TRBV7-2 with TRBJ1-2, with 9 nucleotides matching TRBD1. V was pared by 4 bases and J by 8 bases, with 11 bases of the junction left unmatched. Germline-derived CDR1 and CDR2 are SGHTA and FQGNSA. The CDR3 extends over 15 amino acids. CDR3 amino acids: CASSSRPGQGFGYTF. The CDR3 nucleotides read TGTGCCAGCAGCTCTCGGCCGGGACAGGGCTTCGGCTACACCTTC.